This passage covers 32 T cell receptor beta chains from one sample sequenced in a study of a mutant IDH1 vaccine in newly diagnosed glioma. Their cognate antigens are unknown. TCRdb's copy holds only in-frame clones and misses some; the assay was immunoSEQ multiplex PCR. The data show about 56,000 clones, roughly 80% seen once. Time point of the sample: week 47, end of study. Each dose delivered 300 ug of mutant IDH1 20-mer peptide subcutaneously with imiquimod. The sequences come from PBMCs, collected from a glioma patient whose treatment included an IDH1 peptide vaccine. These receptors all stem from a man aged 50 to 60 with glioma.

This rearrangement joins TRBV6-6 to TRBJ2-2; maybe TRBD2 (5 bases). This CDR3 region has 13 residues. Trimming removed 6 bases at V and 3 bases at J, with 8 bases between. Germline loops: CDR1 MNHNY, CDR2 SVGAGI (reference sequence). In DNA, the CDR3 is TGTGCCAGCAGGTCTAGCTACACCGGGGAGCTGTTTTTT. Translated, it gives CASRSSYTGELFF.

The CDR3 DNA is TGTGCCAGCAGCTTGGGACAGGGAACGAATGAGCAGTTCTTC. Encoded protein: CASSLGQGTNEQFF. The genes are TRBV5-4 and TRBJ2-1, with 7 positions matching TRBD1. Germline values: CDR1 SGHNT, CDR2 YYREEE (reference sequence). Germline trimming cut 0 bases from V and 7 bases from J; bases unmatched to any gene: 4. CDR3 length equals 14 residues.

A few counts support this clone. The chain links TRBV30 to TRBJ2-3; possible D gene TRBD2, 6 bases. Trimming shortened V by 3 bases and J by 3 bases, and 13 bases separated the two germline ends. From germline, CDR1 is GTSNPN and CDR2 SVGIG (reference sequence). The CDR3 covers 14 residues. CDR3 bases: TGTGCCTGGAGCCCCGGGAGCGGGACAGATACGCAGTATTTT. Translated: CAWSPGSGTDTQYF. The full variable domain, in which reference TRBV30 and TRBJ2-3 provide the parts outside the CDR3, is SQTIHQWPATLVQPVGSPLSLECTVEGTSNPNLYWYRQAAGRGLQLLFYSVGIGQISSEVPQNLSASRPQDRQFILSSKKLLLSDSGFYLCAWSPGSGTDTQYFGPGTRLTVL.

This clone appeared once. The chain links TRBV4-2 to TRBJ2-5; TRBD2 agrees at 9 bases. The CDR3 has 15 residues. Losses at the gene ends were 5 bases for V and 2 bases for J; bases not matched to a gene: 6. Germline CDR1 LGHNA, CDR2 YNFKEQ. The CDR3 reads CASSTGTSGQETQYF. CDR3 in DNA: TGTGCCAGCAGCACCGGCACTAGCGGGCAAGAGACCCAGTACTTC.

This clone was counted a few times. V usage is TRBV5-6 and J usage is TRBJ2-1, with TRBD1 identical over 7 bases. The CDR3 contains 11 residues. Germline CDR1 is SGHDT and CDR2 is YYEEEE. The V gene end was trimmed by 6 bases and the J gene end by 10 bases; junction bases not matched to a gene: 4. The CDR3 loop reads CASKGGREQFF. Here the CDR3 DNA reads TGTGCCAGCAAAGGGGGCCGAGAGCAGTTCTTC.

This clone was picked up a small number of times. The CDR3 DNA follows: TGTGCCAGCAGCTTCTTCGAGCGGTTGAACACCGGGGAGCTGTTTTTT. Its translation: CASSFFERLNTGELFF. The chain combines TRBV5-5 with TRBJ2-2; D is perhaps TRBD2 (5 bases). Germline-derived CDR1 and CDR2 are SGHKS and YYEKEE (reference sequence). This CDR3 contains 16 residues. Trimming took off 2 bases at V and 1 base at J, with 12 bases between the two ends.

This chain joins TRBV11-3 and TRBJ1-6, with D perhaps TRBD1 (6 bases). The V and J ends lost 5 bases and 8 bases respectively, with 10 bases between them. The CDR3 covers 13 residues. The germline CDR1 and CDR2 sequences are SGHNT and YENEEA. The CDR3 nucleotides read TGTGCCAGCAGCGCAGGGGCTGATTCACCCCTCCACTTT. Amino acids: CASSAGADSPLHF.

The rearrangement uses TRBV9 and TRBJ1-1, with D tentatively TRBD1 (5 bases). CDR1 is SGDLS and CDR2 is YYNGEE in the germline V gene. This CDR3 region has 14 residues. Trimming removed 4 bases at V and 4 bases at J, with 14 bases between. The CDR3 loop reads CASSPLGGFTEAFF. The CDR3 DNA sequence: TGTGCCAGCAGCCCCCTGGGGGGGTTCACTGAAGCTTTCTTT.

Turning to this clone: At one end, the junction sequence differs from germline, possibly due to a read error. The CDR3 bases are TGTGCTAGCAGCTTTAATGGTGGGGATACGCAGTATTTT. This encodes CASSFNGGDTQYF. This chain links TRBV7-7 with TRBJ2-3; D is ambiguous. This CDR3 has 13 residues. The V gene's germline CDR1 is SSHAT and CDR2 FNYEAQ (reference sequence).

A single count supports this clone. This chain uses TRBV30 with TRBJ2-5; tentative D call: TRBD1 (5 bases). V was cut by 0 bases and J by 4 bases, with 6 bases left in between. CDR3 size: 12 residues. Germline V gives CDR1 GTSNPN, CDR2 SVGIG (reference sequence). CDR3 nucleotide sequence: TGTGCCTGGAGTGTAAGGGGAGAGACCCAGTACTTC. It codes for CAWSVRGETQYF. Using reference TRBV30 and TRBJ2-5 for the parts outside the CDR3, the full variable domain is SQTIHQWPATLVQPVGSPLSLECTVEGTSNPNLYWYRQAAGRGLQLLFYSVGIGQISSEVPQNLSASRPQDRQFILSSKKLLLSDSGFYLCAWSVRGETQYFGPGTRLLVL.

The V call is TRBV14, the J call TRBJ2-7; 8 bases line up with TRBD1. V was clipped by 3 bases and J by 3 bases; unmatched bases: 7. The germline V gene has CDR1 SGHDN and CDR2 FVKESK. This CDR3 spans 15 amino acids. The DNA of the CDR3 is TGTGCCAGCAGCCAGCTAGGACAGGGCCACTACGAGCAGTACTTC. It codes for CASSQLGQGHYEQYF.

This chain uses TRBV30 with TRBJ2-7; D uncertain. The CDR3 has 14 amino acids. Trimming took 3 bases from V and 3 from J, leaving 15 bases between them. Germline CDR1 is GTSNPN and CDR2 is SVGIG (reference sequence). Written as DNA, the CDR3 is TGTGCCTGGAGCGACAAGGGAACGGGCTACGAGCAGTACTTC. Translating gives CAWSDKGTGYEQYF.

The rearrangement joins TRBV11-2 to TRBJ2-7, with 8 bases fitting TRBD2. The CDR3 runs 16 residues. J gave up 3 bases and V 0 bases, and 7 bases lay outside the gene matches. Per germline, CDR1 SGHAT and CDR2 FQNNGV. The CDR3 loop is CASSLDWSGGDYEQYF. The CDR3 bases are TGTGCCAGCAGCTTAGATTGGTCCGGGGGGGACTACGAGCAGTACTTC.

The genes are TRBV4-1 and TRBJ1-3; possibly TRBD1 for D (6 bases). Germline values: CDR1 MGHRA, CDR2 YSYEKL. Trimming left V 4 bases short and J 2 bases short, with 21 bases between. The CDR3 is 18 residues long. The CDR3 here is CASSRHGGLRSPGNTIYF. CDR3 coding DNA: TGCGCCAGCAGCCGCCATGGGGGCTTACGGTCACCTGGAAACACCATATATTTT.

The CDR3 loop reads CASSSPSYEQYF. CDR3 DNA sequence: TGTGCCAGCAGCTCACCGTCCTACGAGCAGTACTTC. The rearrangement joins TRBV13 to TRBJ2-7; no clear D gene. The germline V gene encodes CDR1 PRHDT and CDR2 FYEKMQ (reference sequence). The germline V and J ends were trimmed by 4 bases and 1 base, with 5 bases remaining between them. The CDR3 has 12 amino acids.

The CDR3 protein is CASSLYGGGGYEQYF. Written as DNA, the CDR3 is TGTGCCAGCAGCTTATATGGTGGTGGTGGCTACGAGCAGTACTTC. V gene TRBV7-3 combines with J gene TRBJ2-7; D is ambiguous. The CDR3 runs to 15 residues. Trimming shortened V by 2 bases and J by 3 bases, and 14 bases separated the two germline ends. Germline-derived CDR1 and CDR2 are SGHTA and FQGTGA.

In DNA form, the CDR3 reads TGTGCCAGCAGTGAATGGGGGACAAATAATCAGCCCCAGCATTTT. Protein: CASSEWGTNNQPQHF. The genes are TRBV2 and TRBJ1-5, with D possibly TRBD1 on 6 matching bases. The CDR3 is 15 residues long. The germline gives CDR1 SNHLY, CDR2 FYNNEI. Trimming pared 2 bases from V and 4 bases from J, leaving 12 bases between.

V is TRBV5-6 and J is TRBJ1-2, with a possible D match to TRBD1 (6 bases). The CDR3 loop spans 13 amino acids. The V and J ends lost 3 bases and 6 bases respectively, with 12 bases between them. Germline assignment: CDR1 SGHDT and CDR2 YYEEEE. The DNA of the CDR3 is TGTGCCAGCAGCTACAACAGGGTTGATGGCTACACCTTC. Its protein product is CASSYNRVDGYTF.

This clone was observed a single time. V is TRBV27 and J is TRBJ2-3; D ambiguous. The V and J ends lost 3 bases and 4 bases respectively, with 11 bases between them. The CDR3 loop spans 14 amino acids. CDR1 and CDR2 (germline): MNHEY, SMNVEV (reference sequence). CDR3 DNA sequence: TGTGCCAGCAGTTTGGGCATTACGGCAGATACGCAGTATTTT. Protein product: CASSLGITADTQYF.

This clone was counted between two and nine times. DNA for the CDR3: TGTGCCAGCACCCCAACTAGGAGGGACACTGAAGCTTTCTTT. Its protein is CASTPTRRDTEAFF. The chain uses TRBV6-5 and TRBJ1-1; D gene ambiguous. This CDR3 has 14 residues. The V and J ends lost 7 bases and 3 bases respectively, with 15 bases between them. From germline, CDR1 is MNHEY and CDR2 SVGAGI.

This clone occurred once. This rearrangement joins TRBV13 to TRBJ1-1, with a tentative D call TRBD1 (6 bases). The CDR3 runs 15 residues. Germline-derived CDR1 and CDR2 are PRHDT and FYEKMQ (reference sequence). The V gene lost 4 bases and the J gene lost 4 bases, with 16 bases spanning the gap. The chain's CDR3 is CASSYGLGAGTEAFF. CDR3 sequence (DNA): TGTGCCAGCAGCTATGGGTTGGGGGCGGGCACTGAAGCTTTCTTT. Full variable domain (outside the CDR3, taken from reference TRBV13 and TRBJ1-1): AAGVIQSPRHLIKEKRETATLKCYPIPRHDTVYWYQQGPGQDPQFLISFYEKMQSDKGSIPDRFSAQQFSDYHSELNMSSLELGDSALYFCASSYGLGAGTEAFFGQGTRLTVV.

The J gene is TRBJ1-4, the V gene TRBV2; 9 bases align to TRBD1. The CDR3 loop spans 14 amino acids. Germline CDR1 is SNHLY and CDR2 is FYNNEI. V gave up 1 base and J gave up 7 bases; unmatched junction bases: 1. The DNA for the CDR3 is TGTGCCAGCAGTGAAGGGACAGGGGTTGAAAAACTGTTTTTT. It codes for CASSEGTGVEKLFF.

J is TRBJ1-3 and V is TRBV4-1, with a possible D match to TRBD1 (6 bases). The CDR3 totals 16 residues. The ends were cut back, 2 bases at V and 0 bases at J, with 11 bases in the middle. Germline CDR1 and CDR2: MGHRA and YSYEKL. CDR3 sequence reads: CASSQPDSFSGNTIYF. The DNA of the CDR3 is TGCGCCAGCAGCCAACCGGACAGCTTCTCTGGAAACACCATATATTTT.

The chain combines TRBV6-5 with TRBJ2-2; D unclear. CDR3 length equals 15 residues. V was pared by 2 bases and J by 4 bases, with 11 bases between. Germline assignment: CDR1 MNHEY and CDR2 SVGAGI. Here the CDR3 DNA reads TGTGCCAGCAGTTACGACAAAGATGTCACCGGGGAGCTGTTTTTT. The encoded protein is CASSYDKDVTGELFF.

The J gene is TRBJ2-3, the V gene TRBV10-3; D not resolved. V shed 6 bases and J shed 0 bases, with 10 bases lying between them. Germline CDR1 reads ENHRY; CDR2 reads SYGVKD. The CDR3 loop spans 14 amino acids. In DNA, the CDR3 is TGTGCCATCAGGGGCACTTCTAGCACAGATACGCAGTATTTT. Amino acid sequence: CAIRGTSSTDTQYF.

This chain joins TRBV5-4 and TRBJ1-2; D might be TRBD1 (6 bases). The CDR3 extends over 13 amino acids. V lost 2 bases and J 4 bases, leaving 9 bases between the germline ends. Germline CDR1 is SGHNT and CDR2 is YYREEE (reference sequence). CDR3 amino acids: CASSLDRTYGYTF. The DNA of the CDR3 is TGTGCCAGCAGCTTAGACAGGACCTATGGCTACACCTTC.

This clone turned up a few times. V gene TRBV6-5 combines with J gene TRBJ1-1; D not resolved. Germline V gene lookup returns CDR1 MNHEY and CDR2 SVGAGI. The V and J ends lost 4 bases and 1 base respectively, with 13 bases between them. The CDR3 covers 15 residues. The CDR3 nucleotides are TGTGCCAGCAGTTCCCCCGCCGGGTGGAACACTGAAGCTTTCTTT. It is translated as CASSSPAGWNTEAFF.

The rearrangement uses TRBV5-1 and TRBJ2-1, with 7 bases aligning to TRBD1. Germline V gene data show CDR1 as SGHRS and CDR2 as YFSETQ. The V segment lost 9 bases and the J segment 8 bases; nucleotides outside the gene matches: 8. The CDR3 extends over 12 amino acids. The CDR3 region is CATRDSNDEQFF. In nucleotides, the CDR3 is TGCGCCACCCGGGACAGTAATGATGAGCAGTTCTTC. The variable domain in full, with the rest retrieved from reference TRBV5-1 and TRBJ2-1, is KAGVTQTPRYLIKTRGQQVTLSCSPISGHRSVSWYQQTPGQGLQFLFEYFSETQRNKGNFPGRFSGRQFSNSRSEMNVSTLELGDSALYLCATRDSNDEQFFGPGTRLTVL.

The J gene is TRBJ2-3, the V gene TRBV30; D remains ambiguous. The CDR3 spans 12 residues. CDR1 GTSNPN and CDR2 SVGIG come from the germline V gene (reference sequence). The V and J ends lost 0 bases and 6 bases respectively, with 7 bases between them. CDR3 nucleotides: TGTGCCTGGAGTGTCGTCACTGATACGCAGTATTTT. Its protein is CAWSVVTDTQYF.

The chain carries TRBV7-8 and TRBJ1-2; no reliable D call. Germline V gene lookup returns CDR1 SGHVS and CDR2 FQNEAQ. The CDR3 runs to 15 residues. V shed 1 base and J shed 0 bases, with 9 bases lying between them. The CDR3 protein is CASSLVPTSNYGYTF. In DNA, the CDR3 is TGTGCCAGCAGCTTAGTGCCCACTTCTAACTATGGCTACACCTTC.

The genes are TRBV19 and TRBJ1-5, with TRBD1 matching 7 bases. Germline trimming cut 5 bases from V and 8 bases from J; bases unmatched to any gene: 9. Germline V CDR1 and CDR2: LNHDA, SQIVND (reference sequence). The CDR3 covers 14 residues. CDR3 DNA: TGTGCCAGTAGTTTCGACAGGGAGGGCAAGCCCCAGCATTTT. Protein: CASSFDREGKPQHF.

The chain uses TRBV5-5 and TRBJ1-5; weak D call: TRBD1 (6 bases). This CDR3 spans 14 amino acids. V was clipped by 0 bases and J by 7 bases, with 11 bases between them. Per germline, CDR1 SGHKS and CDR2 YYEKEE (reference sequence). The CDR3 DNA is TGTGCCAGCAGCTTGGCGACAGGAGTCCAGCCCCAGCATTTT. Protein product: CASSLATGVQPQHF.